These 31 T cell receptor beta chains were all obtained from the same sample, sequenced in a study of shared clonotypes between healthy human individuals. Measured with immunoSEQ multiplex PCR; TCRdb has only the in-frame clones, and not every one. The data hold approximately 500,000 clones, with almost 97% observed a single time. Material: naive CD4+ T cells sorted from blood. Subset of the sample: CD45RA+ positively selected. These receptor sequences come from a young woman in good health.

CDR3 nucleotides: TGTGCCAGCAGCTTAAGCTTAGGACTTGGAGGAACCCAGTACTTC. Its protein is CASSLSLGLGGTQYF. This chain uses TRBV7-9 with TRBJ2-5, with D perhaps TRBD2 (5 bases). The V gene's germline CDR1 is SEHNR and CDR2 FQNEAQ (reference sequence). The V end lost 2 bases, the J end lost 8 bases, and 18 bases lay between the germline ends. The CDR3 is 15 amino acids.

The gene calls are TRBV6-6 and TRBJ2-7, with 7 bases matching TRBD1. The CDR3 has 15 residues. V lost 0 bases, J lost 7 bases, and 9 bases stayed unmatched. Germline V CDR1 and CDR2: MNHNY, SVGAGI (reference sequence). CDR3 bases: TGTGCCAGCAGTTACTCGAACGACAGGGCGGATGAGCAGTACTTC. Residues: CASSYSNDRADEQYF.

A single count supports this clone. CDR3 bases: TGCAGTGCCCTCGGGGTCTCACCCCTCCACTTT. It is translated as CSALGVSPLHF. The V call is TRBV20-1, the J call TRBJ1-6; D remains unclear. From germline, CDR1 is DFQATT and CDR2 SNEGSKA (reference sequence). This CDR3 has 11 amino acids. V gave up 6 bases and J gave up 10 bases, with 10 bases separating them.

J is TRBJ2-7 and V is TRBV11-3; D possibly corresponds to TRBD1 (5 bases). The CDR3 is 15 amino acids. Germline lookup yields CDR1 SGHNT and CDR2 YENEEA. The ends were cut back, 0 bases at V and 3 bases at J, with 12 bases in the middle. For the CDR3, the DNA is TGTGCCAGCAGCTTAGATCACCGAGGACACTACGAGCAGTACTTC. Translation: CASSLDHRGHYEQYF.

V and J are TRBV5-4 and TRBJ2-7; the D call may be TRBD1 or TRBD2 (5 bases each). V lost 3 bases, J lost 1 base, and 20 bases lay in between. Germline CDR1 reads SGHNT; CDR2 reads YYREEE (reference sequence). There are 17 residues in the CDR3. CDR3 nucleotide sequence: TGTGCCAGCAGCTCGATCCCGGGACGGTCGCTTTCCTACGAGCAGTACTTC. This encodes CASSSIPGRSLSYEQYF.

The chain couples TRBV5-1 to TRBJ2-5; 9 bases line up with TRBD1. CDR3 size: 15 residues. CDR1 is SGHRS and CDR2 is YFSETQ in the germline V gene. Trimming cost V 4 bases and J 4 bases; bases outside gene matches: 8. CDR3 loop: CASSPGDRGGETQYF. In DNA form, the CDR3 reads TGCGCCAGCAGCCCCGGAGACAGGGGGGGAGAGACCCAGTACTTC.

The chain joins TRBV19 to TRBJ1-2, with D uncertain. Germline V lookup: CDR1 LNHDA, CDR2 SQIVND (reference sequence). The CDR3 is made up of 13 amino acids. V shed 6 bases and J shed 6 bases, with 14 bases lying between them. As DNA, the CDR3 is TGTGCCAGTAGCCCGGGGAATTCGGATGGCTACACCTTC. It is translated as CASSPGNSDGYTF.

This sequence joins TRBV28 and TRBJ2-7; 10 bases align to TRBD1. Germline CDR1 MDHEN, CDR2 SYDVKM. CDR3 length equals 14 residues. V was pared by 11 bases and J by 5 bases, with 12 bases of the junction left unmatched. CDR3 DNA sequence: TGTGCCTGTATAGCCGGGACAGGGGCCCACGAGCAGTACTTC. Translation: CACIAGTGAHEQYF.

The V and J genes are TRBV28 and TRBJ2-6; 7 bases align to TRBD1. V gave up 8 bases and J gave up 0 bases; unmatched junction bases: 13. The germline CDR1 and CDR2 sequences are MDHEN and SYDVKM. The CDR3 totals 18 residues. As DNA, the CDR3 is TGTGCCAGCGGGACAGCTAGGACAGGCGCCTCTGGGGCCAACGTCCTGACTTTC. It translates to CASGTARTGASGANVLTF. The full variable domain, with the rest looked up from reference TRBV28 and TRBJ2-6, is DVKVTQSSRYLVKRTGEKVFLECVQDMDHENMFWYRQDPGLGLRLIYFSYDVKMKEKGDIPEGYSVSREKKERFSLILESASTNQTSMYLCASGTARTGASGANVLTFGAGSRLTVL.

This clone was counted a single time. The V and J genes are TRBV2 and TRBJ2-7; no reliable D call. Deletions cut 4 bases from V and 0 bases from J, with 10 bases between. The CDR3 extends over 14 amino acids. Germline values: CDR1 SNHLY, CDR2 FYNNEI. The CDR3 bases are TGTGCCAGCAGTGGACCGAACCACTCCTACGAGCAGTACTTC. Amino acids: CASSGPNHSYEQYF.

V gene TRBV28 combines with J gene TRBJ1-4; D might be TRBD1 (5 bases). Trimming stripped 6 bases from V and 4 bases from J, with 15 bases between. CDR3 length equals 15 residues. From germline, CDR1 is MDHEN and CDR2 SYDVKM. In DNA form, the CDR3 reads TGTGCCAGCAGATTTCAGGGCGGCGTTAATGAAAAACTGTTTTTT. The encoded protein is CASRFQGGVNEKLFF.

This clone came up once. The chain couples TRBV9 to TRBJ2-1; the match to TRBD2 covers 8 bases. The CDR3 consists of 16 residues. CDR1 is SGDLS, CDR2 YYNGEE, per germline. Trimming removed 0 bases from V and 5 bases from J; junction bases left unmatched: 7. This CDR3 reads CASSVDRAGANNEQFF. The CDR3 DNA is TGTGCCAGCAGCGTAGACCGAGCGGGGGCGAACAATGAGCAGTTCTTC.

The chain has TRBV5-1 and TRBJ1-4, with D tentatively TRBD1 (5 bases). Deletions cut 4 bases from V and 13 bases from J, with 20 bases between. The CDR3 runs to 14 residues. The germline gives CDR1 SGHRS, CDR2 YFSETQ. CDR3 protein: CASSDTGTHRGLFF. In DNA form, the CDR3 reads TGCGCCAGCAGCGACACCGGGACCCACCGGGGACTGTTTTTT.

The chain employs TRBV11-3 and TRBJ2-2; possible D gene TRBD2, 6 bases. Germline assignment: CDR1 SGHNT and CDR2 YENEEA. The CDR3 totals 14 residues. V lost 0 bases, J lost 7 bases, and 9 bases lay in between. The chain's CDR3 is CASSLDLRGGELFF. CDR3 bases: TGTGCCAGCAGCTTAGATCTGCGGGGCGGGGAGCTGTTTTTT.

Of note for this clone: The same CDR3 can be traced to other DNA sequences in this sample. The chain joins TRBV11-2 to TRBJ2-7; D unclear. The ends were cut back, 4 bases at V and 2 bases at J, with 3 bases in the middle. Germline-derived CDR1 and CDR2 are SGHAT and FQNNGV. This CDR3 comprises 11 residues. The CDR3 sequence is CASSSAYEQYF. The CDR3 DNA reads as TGTGCCAGCAGCTCCGCCTACGAGCAGTACTTC.

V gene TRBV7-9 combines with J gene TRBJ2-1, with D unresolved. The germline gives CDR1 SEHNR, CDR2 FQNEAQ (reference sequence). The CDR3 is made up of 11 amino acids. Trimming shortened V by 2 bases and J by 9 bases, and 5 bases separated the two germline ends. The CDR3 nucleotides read TGTGCCAGCAGCTTATTTGGTGAGCAGTTCTTC. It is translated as CASSLFGEQFF.

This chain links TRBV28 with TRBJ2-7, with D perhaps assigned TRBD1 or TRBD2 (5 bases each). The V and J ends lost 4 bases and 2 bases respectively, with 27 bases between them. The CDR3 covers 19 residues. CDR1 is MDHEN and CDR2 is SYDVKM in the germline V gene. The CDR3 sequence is CASSSSHRDVGNGAYEQYF. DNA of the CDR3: TGTGCCAGCAGTTCCTCACACCGGGACGTGGGAAATGGGGCCTACGAGCAGTACTTC.

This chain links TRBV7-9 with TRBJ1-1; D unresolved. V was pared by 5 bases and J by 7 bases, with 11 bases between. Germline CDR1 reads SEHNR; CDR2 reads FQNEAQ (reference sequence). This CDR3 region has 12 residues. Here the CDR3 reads CASSGRGVEAFF. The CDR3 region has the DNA TGTGCCAGCAGCGGGCGCGGGGTTGAAGCTTTCTTT.

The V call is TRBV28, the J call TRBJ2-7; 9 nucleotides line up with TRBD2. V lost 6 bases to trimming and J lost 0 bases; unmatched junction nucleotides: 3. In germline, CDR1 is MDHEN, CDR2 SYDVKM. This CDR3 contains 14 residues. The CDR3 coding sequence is TGTGCCAGCAGCGCGGGGGGGAGCTCCTACGAGCAGTACTTC. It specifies CASSAGGSSYEQYF.

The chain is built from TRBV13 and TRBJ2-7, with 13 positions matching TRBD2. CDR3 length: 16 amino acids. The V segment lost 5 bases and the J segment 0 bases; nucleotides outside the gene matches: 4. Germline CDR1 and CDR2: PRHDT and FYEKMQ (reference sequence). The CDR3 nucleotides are TGTGCCAGCAGCCCTCGGACTAGCGGGAGCTCCTACGAGCAGTACTTC. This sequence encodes CASSPRTSGSSYEQYF.

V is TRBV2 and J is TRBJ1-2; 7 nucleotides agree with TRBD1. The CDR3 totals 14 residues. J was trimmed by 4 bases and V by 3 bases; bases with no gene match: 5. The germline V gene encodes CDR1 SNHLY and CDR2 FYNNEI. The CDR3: CASSDDRALYGYTF. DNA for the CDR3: TGTGCCAGCAGTGATGACAGGGCCCTCTATGGCTACACCTTC. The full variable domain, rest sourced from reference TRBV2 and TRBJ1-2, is EPEVTQTPSHQVTQMGQEVILRCVPISNHLYFYWYRQILGQKVEFLVSFYNNEISEKSEIFDDQFSVERPDGSNFTLKIRSTKLEDSAMYFCASSDDRALYGYTFGSGTRLTVV.

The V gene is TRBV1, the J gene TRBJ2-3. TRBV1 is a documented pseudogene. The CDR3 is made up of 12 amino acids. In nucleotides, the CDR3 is TGCACCAGCAGCCAAGTAAGTTATACGCAGTATTTT. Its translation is CTSSQVSYTQYF.

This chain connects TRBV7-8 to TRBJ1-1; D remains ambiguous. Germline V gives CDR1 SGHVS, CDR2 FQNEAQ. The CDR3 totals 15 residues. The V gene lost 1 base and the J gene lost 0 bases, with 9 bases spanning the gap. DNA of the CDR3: TGTGCCAGCAGCTTAGTTGCTGGGGTGAACACTGAAGCTTTCTTT. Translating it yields CASSLVAGVNTEAFF.

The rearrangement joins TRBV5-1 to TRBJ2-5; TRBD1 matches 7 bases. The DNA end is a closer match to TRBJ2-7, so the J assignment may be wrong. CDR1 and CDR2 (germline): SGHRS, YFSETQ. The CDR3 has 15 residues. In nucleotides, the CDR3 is TGCGCCAGCAGCTTATCTCTCGACAGGGCTTACGAGCAGTACTTC. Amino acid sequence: CASSLSLDRAYEQYF.

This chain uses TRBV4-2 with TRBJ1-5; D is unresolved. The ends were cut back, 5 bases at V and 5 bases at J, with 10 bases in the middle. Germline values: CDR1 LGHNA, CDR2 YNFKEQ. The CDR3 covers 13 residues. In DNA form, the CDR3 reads TGTGCCAGCAGCATTCAGGAGGATCAGCCCCAGCATTTT. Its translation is CASSIQEDQPQHF.

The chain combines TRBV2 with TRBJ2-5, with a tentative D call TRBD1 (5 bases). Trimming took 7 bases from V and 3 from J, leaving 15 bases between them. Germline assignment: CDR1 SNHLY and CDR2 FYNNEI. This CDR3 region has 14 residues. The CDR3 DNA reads TGTGCCAGCACCATTCAGGGATCTGAAGAGACCCAGTACTTC. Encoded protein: CASTIQGSEETQYF.

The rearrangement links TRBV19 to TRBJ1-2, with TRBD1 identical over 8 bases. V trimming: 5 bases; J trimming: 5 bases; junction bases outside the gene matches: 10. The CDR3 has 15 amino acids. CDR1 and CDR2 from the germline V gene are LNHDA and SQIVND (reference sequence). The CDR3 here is CASSFGTGARYGYTF. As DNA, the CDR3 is TGTGCCAGTAGTTTCGGGACAGGCGCGAGGTATGGCTACACCTTC.

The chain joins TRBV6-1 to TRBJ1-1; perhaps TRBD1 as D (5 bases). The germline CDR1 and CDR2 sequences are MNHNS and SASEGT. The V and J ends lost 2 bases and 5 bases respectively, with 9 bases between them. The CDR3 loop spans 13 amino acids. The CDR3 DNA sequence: TGTGCCAGCAGTGAACCATGGGGGACTGAAGCTTTCTTT. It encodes CASSEPWGTEAFF.

CDR3 residues: CASSLLIRGYQLGRTEAFF. In nucleotides, the CDR3 is TGTGCCAGCTCCCTCTTAATCAGGGGCTACCAGCTCGGGCGTACTGAAGCTTTCTTT. This rearrangement joins TRBV18 to TRBJ1-1; TRBD1 is a possible D gene (6 bases). The CDR3 runs 19 residues. Germline CDR1 is KGHSH and CDR2 is LQKENI. Trimming pared 6 bases from V and 5 bases from J, leaving 31 bases between.

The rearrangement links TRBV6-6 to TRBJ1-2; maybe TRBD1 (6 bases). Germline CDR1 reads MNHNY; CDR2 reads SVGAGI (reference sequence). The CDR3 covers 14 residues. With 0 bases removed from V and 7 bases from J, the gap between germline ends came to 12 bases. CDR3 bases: TGTGCCAGCAGTTACTCGAAAGGGGGTTTTGGCTACACCTTC. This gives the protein CASSYSKGGFGYTF.

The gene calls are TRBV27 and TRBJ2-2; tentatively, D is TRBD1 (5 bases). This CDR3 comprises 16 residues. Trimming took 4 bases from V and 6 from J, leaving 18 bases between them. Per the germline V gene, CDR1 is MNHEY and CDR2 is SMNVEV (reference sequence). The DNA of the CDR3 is TGTGCCAGCAGTTCTCGGACATTGTCGGCCCCCGGGGAGCTGTTTTTT. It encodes CASSSRTLSAPGELFF.